This note documents a single T cell receptor (beta chain) sequence. The antigen remains undetermined. These data come from a study of cytomegalovirus exposure and HLA in healthy donors. Study overall: Around 200 million T cells yielded some 100 million unique TCR beta sequences, as an earlier analysis found.

CDR3 length: 13 amino acids. With 1 base removed from V and 2 bases from J, the gap between germline ends came to 3 bases. Germline assignment: CDR1 SGHTA and CDR2 FQGNSA. Primers for the PCR totalled 60 Vbeta and 13 Jbeta. Generated by immunoSEQ multiplex PCR, the TCRdb table keeps only in-frame clones and is missing some. This sample has about 120,000 clones, with 80% found just once. Notes on the study in general: Cytomegalovirus status, reportedly, was diagnosed with high specificity and sensitivity by the classifier. In a later analysis, specific HLA alleles were associated with over 15,000 TCR beta sequences at a 0.05 false discovery rate.

Sequencing was carried out using PBMCs. The source is a young man in good health and CMV-seropositive. V and J are TRBV7-2 and TRBJ1-5, with D unresolved. CDR3 nucleotide sequence: TGTGCCAGCAGCTTAGGGCGCAATCAGCCCCAGCATTTT. Translating gives CASSLGRNQPQHF.